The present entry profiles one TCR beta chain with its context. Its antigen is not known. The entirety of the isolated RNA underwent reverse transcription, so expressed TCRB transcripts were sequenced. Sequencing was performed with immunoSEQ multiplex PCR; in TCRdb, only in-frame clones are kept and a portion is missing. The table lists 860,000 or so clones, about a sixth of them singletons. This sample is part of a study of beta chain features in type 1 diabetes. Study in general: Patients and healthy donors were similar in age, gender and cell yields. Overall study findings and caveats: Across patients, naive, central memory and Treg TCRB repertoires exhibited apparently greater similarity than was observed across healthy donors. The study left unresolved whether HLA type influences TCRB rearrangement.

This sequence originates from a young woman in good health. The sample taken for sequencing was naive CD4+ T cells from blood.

As DNA, the CDR3 is TGTGCCAGTAGTGGCAGGTGGACAACCTACGAGCAGTACTTC. Amino acid sequence: CASSGRWTTYEQYF. The gene calls are TRBV19 and TRBJ2-7; D may be TRBD1 (5 bases). The CDR3 covers 14 residues. Per germline, CDR1 LNHDA and CDR2 SQIVND (reference sequence). Trimming cost V 5 bases and J 2 bases, with 13 bases left between them.